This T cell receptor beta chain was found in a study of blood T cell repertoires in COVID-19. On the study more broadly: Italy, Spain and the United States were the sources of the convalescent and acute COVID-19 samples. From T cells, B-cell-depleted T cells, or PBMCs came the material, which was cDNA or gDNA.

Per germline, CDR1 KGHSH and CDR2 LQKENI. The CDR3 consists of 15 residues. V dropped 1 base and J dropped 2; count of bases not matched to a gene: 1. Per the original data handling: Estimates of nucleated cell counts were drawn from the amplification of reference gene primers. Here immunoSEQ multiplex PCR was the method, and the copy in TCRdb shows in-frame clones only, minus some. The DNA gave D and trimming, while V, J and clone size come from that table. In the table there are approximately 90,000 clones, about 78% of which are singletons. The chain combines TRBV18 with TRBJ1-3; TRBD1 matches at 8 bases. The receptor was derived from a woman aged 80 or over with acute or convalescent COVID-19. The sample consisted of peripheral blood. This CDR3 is CASSPRTGPGNTIYF. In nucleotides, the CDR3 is TGTGCCAGCTCACCACGGACAGGGCCTGGAAACACCATATATTTT.